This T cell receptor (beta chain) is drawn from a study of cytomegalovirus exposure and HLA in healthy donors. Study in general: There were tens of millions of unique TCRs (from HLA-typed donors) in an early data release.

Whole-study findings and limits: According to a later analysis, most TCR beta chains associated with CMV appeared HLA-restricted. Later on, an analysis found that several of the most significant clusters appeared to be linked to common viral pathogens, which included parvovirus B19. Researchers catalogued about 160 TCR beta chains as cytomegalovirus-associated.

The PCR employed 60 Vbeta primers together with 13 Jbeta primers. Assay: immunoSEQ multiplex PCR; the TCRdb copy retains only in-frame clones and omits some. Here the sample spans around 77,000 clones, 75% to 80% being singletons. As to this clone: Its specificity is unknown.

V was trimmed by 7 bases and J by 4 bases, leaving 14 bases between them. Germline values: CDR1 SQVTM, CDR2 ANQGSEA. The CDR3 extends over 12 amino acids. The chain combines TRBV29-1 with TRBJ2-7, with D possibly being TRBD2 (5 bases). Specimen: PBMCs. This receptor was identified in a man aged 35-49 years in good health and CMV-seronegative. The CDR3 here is CSAGSGGYEQYF. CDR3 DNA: TGCAGCGCTGGGTCGGGCGGGTACGAGCAGTACTTC.